The rows below give T cell receptor beta chains drawn from one sample of a study of blood T cells in healthy people across ages. Using its own MiXCR run on the 5' RACE reads, TCRdb lists one record per CDR3 protein. In the table there are roughly 800,000 distinct CDR3 sequences, 25% of which are singletons. This sample also belongs to another study, concerning T cells of mothers and their children.

Sequencing input: blood. The receptors originated from a boy younger than 18 in good health. Both conserved end residues are part of each CDR3. D genes are given only for firm matches. The size of a clone is reported for some rows only, either as once, few or many, or as a class for expanded clones.

j_gene	abundance	d_gene	v_gene	len	CDR3aa	CDR3nt
TRBJ2-1	many	TRBD2	TRBV29-1	14	CSVQGGHLYNEQFF	TGCAGCGTGCAGGGAGGGCACCTCTACAATGAGCAGTTCTTC
TRBJ2-7	NA	TRBD1	TRBV7-6	15	CASSSGQGANYEQYF	TGTGCCAGCAGCTCCGGACAGGGCGCGAACTACGAGCAGTACTTC
TRBJ2-3	NA	NA	TRBV4-1	15	CASSHPGTAPDTQYF	TGCGCCAGCAGCCATCCGGGCACGGCCCCGGATACGCAGTATTTT
TRBJ2-3	NA	TRBD1	TRBV12-3/TRBV12-4	14	CASSARQGQDTQYF	TGTGCCAGCAGTGCCCGACAGGGTCAAGATACGCAGTATTTT
TRBJ1-2	few	TRBD1	TRBV7-3	13	CASSRTGADGYTF	TGTGCCAGCAGCCGGACAGGGGCGGATGGCTACACCTTC
TRBJ2-1	few	NA	TRBV3-1	16	CASSQVLIGGHNEQFF	TGTGCCAGCAGCCAAGTTTTGATCGGGGGCCACAATGAGCAGTTCTTC
TRBJ2-1	NA	TRBD1	TRBV14	15	CASSRTGGADNEQFF	TGTGCCAGCAGCCGTACAGGGGGCGCCGACAATGAGCAGTTCTTC
TRBJ1-1	few	TRBD1	TRBV20-1	14	CSARDRRTNTEAFF	TGCAGTGCTAGGGACAGGAGGACGAACACTGAAGCTTTCTTT
TRBJ1-5	NA	NA	TRBV5-6	16	CASSPGGTSSNQPQHF	TGTGCCAGCAGCCCTGGGGGGACATCTAGCAATCAGCCCCAGCATTTT
TRBJ1-1	NA	NA	TRBV6-6	12	CASRHDKAEAFF	TGTGCCAGCAGACACGACAAGGCCGAAGCTTTCTTT
TRBJ2-3	NA	NA	TRBV12-3/TRBV12-4	15	CASSLAAGRTDTQYF	TGTGCCAGCAGTTTAGCAGCAGGGAGGACAGATACGCAGTATTTT
TRBJ1-1	NA	NA	TRBV20-1	15	CSARPRLVLVIEAFF	TGCAGTGCTAGACCCCGGCTGGTCCTGGTAATCGAAGCTTTCTTT
TRBJ1-2	NA	NA	TRBV28	11	CASSSRDGYTF	TGTGCCAGCAGTTCCAGAGATGGCTACACCTTC
TRBJ1-2	NA	NA	TRBV11-2	15	CASSLETGLNYGYTF	TGTGCCAGCAGCTTAGAGACAGGACTTAACTATGGCTACACCTTC
TRBJ2-5	NA	NA	TRBV29-1	14	CSVLRGGHQETQYF	TGCAGCGTTCTGCGTGGGGGGCACCAAGAGACCCAGTACTTC
TRBJ2-1	NA	TRBD2	TRBV29-1	15	CSVGLAGLGLNEQFF	TGCAGCGTTGGCCTAGCGGGCCTGGGGTTAAATGAGCAGTTCTTC
TRBJ2-1	few	NA	TRBV5-1	14	CASSLGDLGREQFF	TGCGCCAGCAGCTTGGGAGACCTGGGGCGTGAGCAGTTCTTC
TRBJ2-7	NA	NA	TRBV12-3/TRBV12-4	16	CASSLGLEAYSYEQYF	TGTGCCAGCAGTTTAGGGCTAGAAGCTTACTCCTACGAGCAGTACTTC
TRBJ1-5	few	NA	TRBV20-1	15	CSARDTYKPDQPQHF	TGCAGTGCCCGAGACACCTACAAACCGGATCAGCCCCAGCATTTT
TRBJ1-2	few	NA	TRBV29-1	10	CSVEEHGYTF	TGCAGCGTTGAAGAACATGGCTACACCTTC
TRBJ2-1	few	NA	TRBV12-3/TRBV12-4	12	CASSLGFAEQFF	TGTGCCAGCAGTTTAGGGTTTGCTGAGCAGTTCTTC
TRBJ2-1	NA	NA	TRBV12-3/TRBV12-4	16	CASSSEGGSLYNEQFF	TGTGCCAGCAGTTCCGAGGGTGGCAGCCTGTACAATGAGCAGTTCTTC
TRBJ1-2	NA	NA	TRBV7-2	12	CASSLTANGYTF	TGTGCCAGCAGCTTAACGGCTAATGGCTACACCTTC
TRBJ1-2	NA	NA	TRBV12-3/TRBV12-4	14	CASSSPVRPYGYTF	TGTGCCAGCAGTTCCCCCGTTCGCCCCTATGGCTACACCTTC
TRBJ2-7	few	NA	TRBV29-1	14	CSVEETGEGYEQYF	TGCAGCGTTGAAGAAACGGGGGAAGGCTACGAGCAGTACTTC
TRBJ2-5	few	TRBD1	TRBV5-1	15	CASSWPGQGLETQYF	TGCGCCAGCAGCTGGCCGGGACAGGGGCTGGAGACCCAGTACTTC
TRBJ2-3	few	NA	TRBV29-1	11	CSGRLEDTQYF	TGCAGCGGCCGACTAGAGGATACGCAGTATTTT
TRBJ2-1	NA	TRBD2	TRBV29-1	18	CSVGGTSGTTAKHNEQFF	TGCAGCGTTGGGGGGACTAGCGGGACGACAGCAAAACACAATGAGCAGTTCTTC
TRBJ2-1	NA	TRBD2	TRBV5-7	17	CASSPEPLAGLYNEQFF	TGTGCCAGCAGCCCAGAGCCCTTAGCGGGGCTCTACAATGAGCAGTTCTTC
TRBJ1-4	NA	NA	TRBV6-5	12	CASKGGGEKLFF	TGTGCCAGCAAGGGGGGGGGTGAAAAACTGTTTTTT
TRBJ2-3	NA	NA	TRBV4-3	15	CASSQDRQSTDTQYF	TGCGCCAGCAGCCAAGATAGACAGTCCACAGATACGCAGTATTTT
TRBJ2-7	NA	NA	TRBV12-3/TRBV12-4	12	CASSLREDEQYF	TGTGCCAGCAGTTTAAGGGAGGACGAGCAGTACTTC
TRBJ2-7	few	TRBD1	TRBV3-1	15	CASSQDGGQSYEQYF	TGTGCCAGCAGCCAAGATGGGGGACAGTCCTACGAGCAGTACTTC
TRBJ2-2	NA	NA	TRBV4-3	14	CASSQETGTGELFF	TGCGCCAGCAGCCAAGAGACGGGGACCGGGGAGCTGTTTTTT
TRBJ1-6	few	NA	TRBV20-1	16	CSARWETSSYNSPLHF	TGCAGTGCTAGATGGGAGACCAGCTCCTATAATTCACCCCTCCACTTT
TRBJ2-1	NA	TRBD2	TRBV6-2/TRBV6-3	16	CASSYRGLAGADEQFF	TGTGCCAGCAGTTACCGTGGACTAGCGGGAGCCGATGAGCAGTTCTTC
TRBJ2-5	NA	NA	TRBV7-8	17	CASSPAPRGGSRETQYF	TGTGCCAGCAGCCCCGCTCCGAGGGGGGGTTCCAGAGAGACCCAGTACTTC
TRBJ2-1	NA	TRBD2	TRBV7-3	15	CASSVDAGVYNEQFF	TGTGCCAGCTCCGTCGATGCGGGAGTTTACAATGAGCAGTTCTTC
TRBJ2-3	NA	NA	TRBV15	14	CATSRDQEADTQYF	TGTGCCACCAGCAGAGATCAGGAGGCAGATACGCAGTATTTT
TRBJ2-7	few	NA	TRBV12-3/TRBV12-4	13	CASSLLWGYEQYF	TGTGCCAGCAGTTTATTATGGGGCTACGAGCAGTACTTC
TRBJ1-2	few	NA	TRBV10-3	12	CAISALTYGYTF	TGTGCCATCAGTGCATTGACATATGGCTACACCTTC
TRBJ2-1	few	NA	TRBV29-1	13	CSVATFSYNEQFF	TGCAGCGTTGCTACTTTCTCCTACAATGAGCAGTTCTTC
TRBJ1-1	NA	NA	TRBV28	14	CASSRIRDIGEAFF	TGTGCCAGCAGTCGGATCCGGGACATTGGGGAAGCTTTCTTT
TRBJ2-7	NA	NA	TRBV12-3/TRBV12-4	14	CASSPGTTGGEQYF	TGTGCCAGCAGCCCCGGGACAACTGGAGGCGAGCAGTACTTC
TRBJ2-7	few	TRBD1	TRBV29-1	16	CSVGSPGTGKVDEQYF	TGCAGCGTTGGGAGTCCCGGGACAGGGAAGGTTGACGAGCAGTACTTC
TRBJ2-7	NA	NA	TRBV6-2/TRBV6-3	15	CASSPEEGVLYEQYF	TGTGCCAGCAGCCCTGAAGAGGGGGTCCTCTACGAGCAGTACTTC
TRBJ2-7	few	TRBD1	TRBV20-1	14	CSAREETGSHEQYF	TGCAGTGCTAGAGAGGAGACAGGGAGCCACGAGCAGTACTTC
TRBJ1-1	NA	TRBD1	TRBV12-3/TRBV12-4	15	CASSFSGTGVTEAFF	TGTGCCAGCAGTTTCTCTGGGACAGGGGTCACTGAAGCTTTCTTT
TRBJ1-1	few	NA	TRBV18	16	CASSPRKLDRNTEAFF	TGTGCCAGCTCACCCCGCAAACTAGATCGGAACACTGAAGCTTTCTTT
TRBJ2-3	few	NA	TRBV27	12	CASSARPDTQYF	TGTGCCAGCAGTGCAAGACCAGATACGCAGTATTTT
TRBJ2-7	NA	NA	TRBV7-3	14	CASSLNAGDYEQYF	TGTGCCAGCAGCTTAAATGCAGGGGATTACGAGCAGTACTTC
TRBJ2-3	NA	TRBD2	TRBV7-2	16	CASSKLAGKSADTQSF	TGTGCCAGCAGCAAACTAGCGGGGAAGTCGGCAGATACGCAGTCTTTT
TRBJ2-5	few	NA	TRBV6-5	13	CASRRIGQETQYF	TGTGCCAGCAGGAGGATTGGGCAAGAGACCCAGTACTTC
TRBJ2-3	few	NA	TRBV5-1	14	CASSAGLSPDTQYF	TGCGCCAGCAGCGCGGGACTCAGCCCAGATACGCAGTATTTT
TRBJ2-7	few	TRBD2	TRBV7-9	16	CASSLARIAGANEQYF	TGTGCCAGCAGCTTAGCGCGAATAGCGGGAGCTAACGAGCAGTACTTC
TRBJ2-3	NA	TRBD2	TRBV4-1	15	CASSQELAGVGTQYF	TGCGCCAGCAGCCAAGAGCTAGCGGGAGTAGGTACGCAGTATTTT
TRBJ1-1	NA	TRBD1	TRBV7-9	15	CASSFHPSGGGEAFF	TGTGCCAGCAGCTTTCATCCCTCAGGGGGAGGTGAAGCTTTCTTT
TRBJ2-7	few	NA	TRBV4-3	16	CASSQGRLANTYEQYF	TGCGCCAGCAGCCAAGGTCGCCTAGCCAACACCTACGAGCAGTACTTC
TRBJ2-3	NA	NA	TRBV7-2	12	CASSVELDTQYF	TGTGCCAGCAGCGTGGAGCTAGATACGCAGTATTTT
TRBJ1-2	once	NA	TRBV7-8	14	CASSERTDNDGYTF	TGTGCCAGCAGCGAAAGGACAGACAACGATGGCTACACTTTC